A single sample is the source of the 20 T cell receptor beta chains below, sequenced in a study of shared clonotypes between healthy human individuals (dated by TCRdb to the early 2020s). The library was made by the immunoSEQ multiplex PCR assay. TCRdb re-hosts the immuneACCESS table, in-frame sequences only. Its copies lack some clones; in the studies checked, an unresolved V gene accounts for under half of them, and the cause for the rest is not known. This sample comprises 2 million to 2.5 million clones, roughly 93% of them detected only once. Of the sample, 0.39% is held by the ten largest clones. Sequenced material: naive CD4+ T cells from PBMCs. Read against the paper, the sample's cell subset or site label means: CD45RA+ positively selected. The receptors stem from a man aged 18 to 29 in good health. Some clones in this sample may be carry-over from other donors' samples.

The rearrangement joins TRBV5-4 to TRBJ1-2, with 8 bases that match TRBD1. Unmatched junction bases numbered 2, after V lost 4 bases and J lost 3 bases. Germline V gene sequence: CDR1 SGHNT, CDR2 YYREEE (reference sequence). The CDR3 consists of 13 residues. CDR3 sequence (DNA): TGTGCCAGCAGCCGGGGACAGGACTATGGCTACACCTTC. It is translated as CASSRGQDYGYTF.

The rearrangement links TRBV28 to TRBJ2-5, with a possible D match to TRBD1 (6 bases). This CDR3 is built from 15 residues. V lost 4 bases, J lost 1 base, and 13 bases lay in between. The germline CDR1 and CDR2 sequences are MDHEN and SYDVKM. CDR3 in amino acids: CASSSGQTSQETQYF. CDR3 DNA: TGTGCCAGCAGTTCCGGACAGACCAGCCAAGAGACCCAGTACTTC.

This chain uses TRBV30 with TRBJ1-2, with D maybe TRBD1 (6 bases). This CDR3 has 14 amino acids. The germline gives CDR1 GTSNPN, CDR2 SVGIG (reference sequence). V shed 6 bases and J shed 5 bases, with 19 bases lying between them. In nucleotides, the CDR3 is TGTGCCTGTCAACAGGGTATGGGAAATTATGGCTACACCTTC. The encoded protein is CACQQGMGNYGYTF.

V and J are TRBV6-1 and TRBJ2-7; perhaps D is TRBD1 or TRBD2 (5 bases each). The CDR3 is 14 residues long. Per germline, CDR1 MNHNS and CDR2 SASEGT. With 4 bases removed from V and 3 bases from J, the gap between germline ends came to 13 bases. CDR3 nucleotide sequence: TGTGCCAGCAGTGGGGGACCGATTAACTACGAGCAGTACTTC. It is translated as CASSGGPINYEQYF.

Written as DNA, the CDR3 is TGTGCCAGCAGCCCCGCCGGGACAGTGAACACCGGGGAGCTGTTTTTT. Amino acid sequence: CASSPAGTVNTGELFF. The rearrangement links TRBV6-6 to TRBJ2-2, with 7 bases aligning to TRBD1. J gave up 1 base and V 6 bases, and 8 bases lay outside the gene matches. There are 16 residues in the CDR3. Germline values: CDR1 MNHNY, CDR2 SVGAGI (reference sequence).

The DNA of the CDR3 is TGCGCCAGCAGCTTGATCCCTCCGACAGGGGGAAGCACAGATACGCAGTATTTT. This translates into CASSLIPPTGGSTDTQYF. The rearrangement uses TRBV5-1 and TRBJ2-3; the match to TRBD1 covers 9 bases. The V segment lost 1 base and the J segment 0 bases; nucleotides outside the gene matches: 9. The CDR3 is made up of 18 amino acids. Germline V gene data show CDR1 as SGHRS and CDR2 as YFSETQ.

The J gene is TRBJ1-1, the V gene TRBV7-9; D is ambiguous. The CDR3 runs 13 residues. The V gene lost 2 bases and the J gene lost 4 bases, with 8 bases spanning the gap. CDR1 and CDR2 from the germline V gene are SEHNR and FQNEAQ (reference sequence). CDR3 sequence reads: CASSLSTITEAFF. CDR3 bases: TGTGCCAGCAGCTTATCCACCATCACTGAAGCTTTCTTT.

The sample holds one count of this clone. The chain employs TRBV6-6 and TRBJ1-3; 7 bases are a match to TRBD1. Germline trimming cut 7 bases from V and 3 bases from J; bases unmatched to any gene: 12. Germline assignment: CDR1 MNHNY and CDR2 SVGAGI (reference sequence). The CDR3 consists of 16 residues. CDR3 in amino acids: CASKDRQGVGGNTIYF. CDR3 in DNA: TGTGCCAGCAAAGATAGACAGGGCGTCGGTGGAAACACCATATATTTT.

Of note for this clone: The junction departs from germline at one end; a sequencing error may be responsible. The chain links TRBV6-1 to TRBJ1-1; D is perhaps TRBD1 (6 bases). Germline values: CDR1 MNHNS, CDR2 SASEGT. The CDR3 extends over 11 amino acids. The CDR3 reads CASSSGQTTVF. CDR3 coding DNA: TGTGCCAGCAGTAGCGGACAGACAACGGTCTTT.

CDR3 in amino acids: CAITQTGGWNEQFF. The CDR3 DNA sequence: TGTGCCATCACCCAGACAGGGGGCTGGAATGAGCAGTTCTTC. The chain couples TRBV10-3 to TRBJ2-1; 10 bases are a match to TRBD1. There are 14 residues in the CDR3. The V gene end was trimmed by 7 bases and the J gene end by 7 bases; junction bases not matched to a gene: 7. CDR1 ENHRY and CDR2 SYGVKD come from the germline V gene.

V gene TRBV7-2 combines with J gene TRBJ2-7; 8 bases line up with TRBD2. The CDR3 spans 16 residues. CDR1 and CDR2 (germline): SGHTA, FQGNSA. The V and J ends lost 5 bases and 3 bases, in that order; junction bases with no gene match: 12. CDR3 in DNA: TGTGCCAGCAGCCTGGGGGGGGCGGGAGGTATCTACGAGCAGTACTTC. Translating gives CASSLGGAGGIYEQYF.

The chain is built from TRBV5-1 and TRBJ1-2; 7 bases agree with TRBD1. The CDR3 sequence is 16 residues long. Germline V gives CDR1 SGHRS, CDR2 YFSETQ. Trimming cost V 4 bases and J 3 bases; bases outside gene matches: 12. The CDR3 DNA reads TGCGCCAGCAGCAGAACACAGGGGAAGGGGGACTATGGCTACACCTTC. Translated, it gives CASSRTQGKGDYGYTF.

This clone was recorded once. The V gene is TRBV7-9, the J gene TRBJ2-1, with 7 bases matching TRBD2. This CDR3 has 16 amino acids. V shed 5 bases, J shed 0 bases, and the junction held 7 bases outside the gene matches. CDR1 SEHNR and CDR2 FQNEAQ come from the germline V gene (reference sequence). CDR3 protein: CASSRAGRASYNEQFF. CDR3 bases: TGTGCCAGCAGCCGAGCAGGGAGGGCCTCCTACAATGAGCAGTTCTTC. The complete variable domain, with remaining parts taken from reference TRBV7-9 and TRBJ2-1, reads DTGVSQNPRHKITKRGQNVTFRCDPISEHNRLYWYRQTLGQGPEFLTYFQNEAQLEKSRLLSDRFSAERPKGSFSTLEIQRTEQGDSAMYLCASSRAGRASYNEQFFGPGTRLTVL.

The chain has TRBV2 and TRBJ2-3, with 10 bases identical to TRBD1. This CDR3 is built from 15 residues. Looked up from germline, CDR1 is SNHLY and CDR2 is FYNNEI. J lost 2 bases, V lost 7 bases, and 6 bases had no gene match. CDR3 bases: TGTGCCAGCACCAGGACAGGGGGGACCACAGATACGCAGTATTTT. This gives the protein CASTRTGGTTDTQYF.

The chain is built from TRBV5-1 and TRBJ1-1; D is possibly TRBD1 (5 bases). The germline gives CDR1 SGHRS, CDR2 YFSETQ. CDR3 length: 15 amino acids. The V end lost 0 bases, the J end lost 1 base, and 10 bases lay between the germline ends. The CDR3 loop is CASSLERGWNTEAFF. CDR3 DNA sequence: TGCGCCAGCAGCTTGGAGAGGGGATGGAACACTGAAGCTTTCTTT.

In the case of this clone: The same CDR3 arises from other DNA sequences in this sample as well. The CDR3 region is CASSPRGSGANVLTF. The CDR3 nucleotides are TGTGCCAGCTCACCCAGGGGCTCTGGGGCCAACGTCCTGACTTTC. The chain has TRBV18 and TRBJ2-6; D is possibly TRBD1 (6 bases). The V end lost 3 bases, the J end lost 0 bases, and 6 bases lay between the germline ends. This CDR3 has 15 amino acids. CDR1 is KGHSH and CDR2 is LQKENI in the germline V gene. The full variable domain, its missing parts supplied by reference TRBV18 and TRBJ2-6, is NAGVMQNPRHLVRRRGQEARLRCSPMKGHSHVYWYRQLPEEGLKFMVYLQKENIIDESGMPKERFSAEFPKEGPSILRIQQVVRGDSAAYFCASSPRGSGANVLTFGAGSRLTVL.

V is TRBV15 and J is TRBJ2-7; D is unclear. Germline values: CDR1 LNHNV, CDR2 YYDKDF (reference sequence). The V and J ends lost 1 base and 5 bases respectively, with 15 bases between them. The CDR3 is 15 residues long. CDR3 coding DNA: TGTGCCACCAGCAGAGCACACCTTAGAGCCGACGAGCAGTACTTC. Translation: CATSRAHLRADEQYF.

The chain combines TRBV7-2 with TRBJ1-2, with TRBD1 as a possible D gene (5 bases). The germline V and J ends were trimmed by 6 bases and 0 bases, with 14 bases remaining between them. Germline-derived CDR1 and CDR2 are SGHTA and FQGNSA. This CDR3 has 15 amino acids. The DNA for the CDR3 is TGTGCCAGCAGTGACAGAGCAGTTTCTAACTATGGCTACACCTTC. Encoded protein: CASSDRAVSNYGYTF.

This chain joins TRBV29-1 and TRBJ2-3; 7 nucleotides align to TRBD1. CDR3 size: 14 residues. Germline V gene lookup returns CDR1 SQVTM and CDR2 ANQGSEA. In nucleotides, the CDR3 is TGCACCGTGACTAAAGGGGGCCAAGGAGATACGCAGTATTTT. Translation: CTVTKGGQGDTQYF.

CDR3 nucleotide sequence: TGTGCCAGCAGCCCGTTCAGGGGAGGCGGCTACACCTTC. Its translation: CASSPFRGGGYTF. This sequence joins TRBV14 and TRBJ1-2; a possible D gene is TRBD1 (6 bases). CDR3 size: 13 residues. V gave up 4 bases and J gave up 8 bases, with 14 bases separating them. Germline V CDR1 and CDR2: SGHDN, FVKESK.